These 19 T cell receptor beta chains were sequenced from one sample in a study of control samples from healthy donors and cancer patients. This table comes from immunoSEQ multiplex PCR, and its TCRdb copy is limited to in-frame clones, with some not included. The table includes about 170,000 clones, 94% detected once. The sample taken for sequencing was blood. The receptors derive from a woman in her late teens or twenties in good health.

CDR3 DNA: TGTGCCAGCAGTTTCAGTGACACTGAAGCTTTCTTT. Its protein product is CASSFSDTEAFF. The chain uses TRBV12-3 or TRBV12-4 and TRBJ1-1; D is ambiguous. The CDR3 totals 12 residues. The ends were cut back, 3 bases at V and 3 bases at J, with 5 bases in the middle.

In DNA form, the CDR3 reads TGTGCCAGCAGCGTTTCAGGACCTAATGAAAAACTGTTTTTT. Translated, it gives CASSVSGPNEKLFF. This chain joins TRBV9 and TRBJ1-4; D unresolved. V was cut by 2 bases and J by 3 bases, with 8 bases left in between. This CDR3 region has 14 residues. Germline CDR1 and CDR2: SGDLS and YYNGEE.

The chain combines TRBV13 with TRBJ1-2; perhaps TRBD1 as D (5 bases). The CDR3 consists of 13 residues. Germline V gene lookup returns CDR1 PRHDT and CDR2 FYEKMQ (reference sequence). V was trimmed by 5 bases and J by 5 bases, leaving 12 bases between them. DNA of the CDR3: TGTGCCAGCAGCCACAGGACTCAGTATGGCTACACCTTC. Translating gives CASSHRTQYGYTF.

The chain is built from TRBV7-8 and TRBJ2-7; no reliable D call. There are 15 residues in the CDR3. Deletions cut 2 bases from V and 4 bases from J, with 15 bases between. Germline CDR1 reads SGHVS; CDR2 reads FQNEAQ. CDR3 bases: TGTGCCAGCAGCTTAAGGAGACACCGTCTATACGAGCAGTACTTC. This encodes CASSLRRHRLYEQYF.

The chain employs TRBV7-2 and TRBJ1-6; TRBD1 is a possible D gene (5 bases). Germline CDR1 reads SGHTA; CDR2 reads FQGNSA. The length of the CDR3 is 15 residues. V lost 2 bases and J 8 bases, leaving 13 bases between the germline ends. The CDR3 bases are TGTGCCAGCAGCTTAATTCGTTCGGGGGATTCACCCCTCCACTTT. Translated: CASSLIRSGDSPLHF.

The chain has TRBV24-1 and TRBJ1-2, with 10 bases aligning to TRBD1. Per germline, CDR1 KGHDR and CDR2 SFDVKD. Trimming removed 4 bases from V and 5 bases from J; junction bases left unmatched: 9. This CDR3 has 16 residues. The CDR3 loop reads CATSDSGQGVPYGYTF. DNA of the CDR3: TGTGCCACCAGTGACTCCGGACAGGGGGTTCCGTATGGCTACACCTTC.

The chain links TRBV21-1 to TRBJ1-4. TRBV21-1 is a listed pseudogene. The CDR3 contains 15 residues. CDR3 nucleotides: TGTGCCAGCAGCAGCCCAGAGAGGTTAGGAGGAAAACTGTTTTTT. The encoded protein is CASSSPERLGGKLFF.

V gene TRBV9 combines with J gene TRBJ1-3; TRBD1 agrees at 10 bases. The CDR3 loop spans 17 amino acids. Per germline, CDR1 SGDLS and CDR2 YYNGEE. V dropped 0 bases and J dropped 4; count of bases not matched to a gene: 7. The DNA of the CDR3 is TGTGCCAGCAGCGTAGATAATGGACAGGGGGTGGGAAACACCATATATTTT. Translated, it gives CASSVDNGQGVGNTIYF.

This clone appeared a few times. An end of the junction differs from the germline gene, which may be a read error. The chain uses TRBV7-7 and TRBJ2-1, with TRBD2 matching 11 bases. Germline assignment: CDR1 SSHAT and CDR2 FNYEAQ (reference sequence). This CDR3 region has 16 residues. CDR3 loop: CASSLIAGGTYNEQFF. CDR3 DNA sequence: TGTGCTAGCAGCTTAATAGCGGGGGGGACCTACAATGAGCAGTTCTTC.

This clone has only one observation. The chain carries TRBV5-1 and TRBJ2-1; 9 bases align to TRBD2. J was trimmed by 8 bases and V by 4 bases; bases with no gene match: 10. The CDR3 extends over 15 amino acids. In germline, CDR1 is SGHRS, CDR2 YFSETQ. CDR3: CASSQSTSGVYEQFF. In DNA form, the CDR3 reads TGCGCCAGCAGCCAATCGACTAGCGGCGTCTATGAGCAGTTCTTC.

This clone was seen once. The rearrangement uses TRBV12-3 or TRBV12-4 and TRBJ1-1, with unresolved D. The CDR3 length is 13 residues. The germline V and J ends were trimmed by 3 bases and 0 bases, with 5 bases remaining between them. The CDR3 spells CASSFQMNTEAFF. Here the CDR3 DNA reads TGTGCCAGCAGTTTCCAGATGAACACTGAAGCTTTCTTT.

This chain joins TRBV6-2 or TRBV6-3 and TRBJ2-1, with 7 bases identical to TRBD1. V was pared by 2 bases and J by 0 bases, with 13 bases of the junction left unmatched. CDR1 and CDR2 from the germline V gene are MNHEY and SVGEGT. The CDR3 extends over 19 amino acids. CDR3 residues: CASSYPRERGRFSYNEQFF. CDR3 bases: TGTGCCAGCAGTTACCCCCGTGAGAGGGGGCGTTTCTCCTACAATGAGCAGTTCTTC.

CDR3 DNA: TGTGCCAGCAGTTTCTCTATGAATCAGCCCCAGCATTTT. The encoded protein is CASSFSMNQPQHF. The V gene is TRBV12-3 or TRBV12-4, the J gene TRBJ1-5; D unresolved. This CDR3 region has 13 residues. V lost 3 bases and J lost 4, with 7 bases in between.

CDR3: CASSEAGSTDTQYF. The CDR3 DNA reads as TGCGCCAGCAGTGAGGCGGGTAGCACAGATACGCAGTATTTT. The chain employs TRBV10-2 and TRBJ2-3, with a weak D call TRBD2 (5 bases). Deletions cut 2 bases from V and 0 bases from J, with 6 bases between. There are 14 residues in the CDR3. CDR1 is WSHSY and CDR2 is SAAADI in the germline V gene.

In nucleotides, the CDR3 is TGTGCCAGCAGCCTAAAGCGGGAGAGCTCCTACAATGAGCAGTTCTTC. It codes for CASSLKRESSYNEQFF. The V call is TRBV5-4, the J call TRBJ2-1, with 8 bases matching TRBD2. The J segment lost 0 bases and the V segment lost 4 bases, leaving 6 bases of the junction unmatched. The CDR3 has 16 residues. The germline gives CDR1 SGHNT, CDR2 YYREEE (reference sequence). Looking up the rest from reference TRBV5-4 and TRBJ2-1 gives the full variable domain: ETGVTQSPTHLIKTRGQQVTLRCSSQSGHNTVSWYQQALGQGPQFIFQYYREEENGRGNFPPRFSGLQFPNYSSELNVNALELDDSALYLCASSLKRESSYNEQFFGPGTRLTVL.

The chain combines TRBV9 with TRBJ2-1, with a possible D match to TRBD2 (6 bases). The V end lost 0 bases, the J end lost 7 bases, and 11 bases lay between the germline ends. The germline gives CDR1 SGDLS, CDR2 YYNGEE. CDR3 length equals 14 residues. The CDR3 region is CASSVGNSGNEQFF. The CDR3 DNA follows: TGTGCCAGCAGCGTAGGGAACAGCGGGAATGAGCAGTTCTTC.

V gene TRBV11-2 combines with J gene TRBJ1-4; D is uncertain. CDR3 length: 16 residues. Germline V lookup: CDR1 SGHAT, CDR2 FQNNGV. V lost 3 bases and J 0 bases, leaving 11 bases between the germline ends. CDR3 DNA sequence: TGTGCCAGCAGCTTCTACTCCGGGGCAACTAATGAAAAACTGTTTTTT. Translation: CASSFYSGATNEKLFF.

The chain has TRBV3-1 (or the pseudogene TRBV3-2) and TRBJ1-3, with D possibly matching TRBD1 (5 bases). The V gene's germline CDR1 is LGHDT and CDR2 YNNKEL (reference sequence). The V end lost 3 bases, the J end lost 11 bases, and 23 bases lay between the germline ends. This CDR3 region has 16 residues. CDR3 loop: CASSQSPDTPGSPIYF. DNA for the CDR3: TGTGCCAGCAGCCAGAGTCCGGACACCCCCGGGAGCCCCATATATTTT.

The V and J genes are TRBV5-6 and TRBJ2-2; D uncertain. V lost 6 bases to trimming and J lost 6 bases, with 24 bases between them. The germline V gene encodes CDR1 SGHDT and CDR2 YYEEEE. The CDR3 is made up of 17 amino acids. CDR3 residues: CASTYEGGFSDAGELFF. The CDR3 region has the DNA TGTGCCAGCACCTACGAAGGTGGGTTCTCAGATGCCGGGGAGCTGTTTTTT.